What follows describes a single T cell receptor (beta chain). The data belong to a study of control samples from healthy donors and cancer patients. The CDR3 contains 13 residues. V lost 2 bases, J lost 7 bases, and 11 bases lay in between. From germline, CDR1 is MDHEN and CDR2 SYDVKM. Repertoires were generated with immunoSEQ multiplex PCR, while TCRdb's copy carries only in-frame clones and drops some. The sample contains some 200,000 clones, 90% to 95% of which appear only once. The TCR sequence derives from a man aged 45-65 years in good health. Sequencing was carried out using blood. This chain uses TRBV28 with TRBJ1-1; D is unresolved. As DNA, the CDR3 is TGTGCCAGCAGTTTACTAACGCGGCATGAAGCTTTCTTT. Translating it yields CASSLLTRHEAFF.